This TCR beta chain was sequenced for a study of blood T cell repertoires in COVID-19. Study-wide background: The United States, Italy and Spain supplied acute and convalescent COVID-19 samples. PBMCs, B-cell-depleted T cells, or T cells were the source of the cDNA or gDNA that made up the material.

Original processing notes: Reference gene primer amplification gave nucleated cell count estimates. The table came from immunoSEQ multiplex PCR; TCRdb's copy has only in-frame clones and leaves some out. V, J and clone size are those of that table, while D and trimming were read from the DNA. The top ten hold approximately 0.62% of the sample, which has 150,000 to 200,000 clones, roughly 89% seen once. Sample: peripheral blood. This sequence was found in a man aged 50 to 59 with acute or convalescent COVID-19.

The CDR3 DNA follows: TGTGCCATCAGTGAGTCGAATTCAGGGGCTACCTACAATGAGCAGTTCTTC. It is translated as CAISESNSGATYNEQFF. V gene TRBV10-3 combines with J gene TRBJ2-1; a possible D gene is TRBD1 (6 bases). Germline CDR1 ENHRY, CDR2 SYGVKD. CDR3 length: 17 amino acids. The germline V and J ends were trimmed by 0 bases and 2 bases, with 14 bases remaining between them.